One and the same sample provided the 12 T cell receptor beta chains below, sequenced in a study of T-cell reconstitution after alpha-beta-depleted transplantation in children. This sample's TCRbeta library carried unique molecular identifier barcodes. TCRdb reprocessed the PCR reads via MiXCR and lists one record per CDR3 protein. Seen here are approximately 520,000 distinct CDR3 sequences, about 10% observed once, and the top ten hold 12% to 15%. The sequences come from PBMCs, mostly from graft donor cells, collected 180 days after TCRalphabeta/CD19-depleted stem cell transplant. Source of these receptors: a female patient aged 2-15 years who had a stem cell transplant for aplastic anemia, so the T cells may come from the graft donor.

This chain links TRBV25-1 with TRBJ2-3; TRBD2 agrees at 11 bases. The J segment lost 0 bases and the V segment lost 3 bases, leaving 17 bases of the junction unmatched. The germline V gene has CDR1 MGHDK and CDR2 SYGVNS. The CDR3 runs to 21 residues. The CDR3 sequence is CASSDPTPTSGSVWSTDTQYF. CDR3 DNA: TGTGCCAGCAGTGACCCAACCCCAACTAGCGGGAGTGTCTGGAGCACAGATACGCAGTATTTT.

This sequence joins TRBV6-5 and TRBJ2-3; D ambiguous. The CDR3 runs to 17 residues. V lost 2 bases, J lost 2 bases, and 17 bases lay in between. Germline V CDR1 and CDR2: MNHEY, SVGAGI. The CDR3 coding sequence is TGTGCCAGCAGTTACGACGTGGGCCCGATTAACACAGATACGCAGTATTTT. This codes for CASSYDVGPINTDTQYF.

J is TRBJ2-3 and V is TRBV5-1; D unresolved. Germline V gene data show CDR1 as SGHRS and CDR2 as YFSETQ. The CDR3 runs to 15 residues. V was cut by 0 bases and J by 2 bases, with 10 bases left in between. CDR3 amino acids: CASSLAAAATDTQYF. In DNA form, the CDR3 reads TGCGCCAGCAGCTTGGCGGCGGCAGCCACAGATACGCAGTATTTT.

This clonotype was counted many times. This rearrangement joins TRBV28 to TRBJ2-2; 8 bases are a match to TRBD1. Looked up from germline, CDR1 is MDHEN and CDR2 is SYDVKM. The junction had 16 bases not matched to a gene; V was cut back by 9 bases and J by 1 base. CDR3 size: 18 residues. The CDR3 loop is CASSDFPRGPVNTGELFF. The DNA of the CDR3 is TGTGCCAGTAGTGATTTCCCCAGGGGGCCAGTGAACACCGGGGAGCTGTTTTTT.

The rearrangement links TRBV27 to TRBJ2-1, with 12 bases matching TRBD2. The CDR3 has 15 residues. CDR1 MNHEY and CDR2 SMNVEV come from the germline V gene (reference sequence). The junction had 6 bases not matched to a gene; V was cut back by 5 bases and J by 7 bases. The CDR3 loop reads CASSRRTSGMNEQFF. The CDR3 DNA reads as TGTGCCAGCAGTCGAAGGACTAGCGGGATGAATGAGCAGTTCTTC.

The chain has TRBV5-1 and TRBJ2-1; D not resolved. Germline CDR1 reads SGHRS; CDR2 reads YFSETQ. V lost 4 bases and J 4 bases, leaving 18 bases between the germline ends. The CDR3 has 16 residues. The CDR3 protein is CASSLTGLGSYNEQFF. The CDR3 DNA reads as TGCGCCAGCAGCCTTACGGGCTTGGGATCTTACAATGAGCAGTTCTTC.

In this sample, this clonotype turned up many times. This rearrangement joins TRBV6-1 to TRBJ1-2, with D possibly TRBD1 on 6 matching bases. Germline values: CDR1 MNHNS, CDR2 SASEGT. Deletions cut 8 bases from V and 4 bases from J, with 14 bases between. There are 13 residues in the CDR3. The CDR3 nucleotides are TGTGCCAGCGTGAAAGGGGGTGGCTATGGCTACACCTTC. Protein sequence: CASVKGGGYGYTF.

The rearrangement joins TRBV29-1 to TRBJ2-7; D possibly matches TRBD1 or TRBD2 (6 bases each). V lost 2 bases and J 2 bases, leaving 13 bases between the germline ends. CDR3 size: 14 residues. Germline V gives CDR1 SQVTM, CDR2 ANQGSEA. CDR3 region: CSVESTGTAYEQYF. The CDR3 bases are TGCAGCGTTGAATCCACAGGGACTGCCTACGAGCAGTACTTC.

There are many counts of this clonotype. V and J are TRBV11-2 and TRBJ1-3; 7 bases fit TRBD1. After removal of 5 bases from V and 1 base from J, the junction contained 11 bases not matched to a gene. The CDR3 extends over 17 amino acids. Per germline, CDR1 SGHAT and CDR2 FQNNGV. CDR3 nucleotide sequence: TGTGCCAGCAGCGACAGACAGGGAAGGGGGTCTGGAAACACCATATATTTT. It is translated as CASSDRQGRGSGNTIYF.

A few counts support this clonotype. The chain carries TRBV27 and TRBJ2-7; 11 bases are shared with TRBD1. The germline gives CDR1 MNHEY, CDR2 SMNVEV (reference sequence). Trimming cost V 6 bases and J 2 bases; bases outside gene matches: 3. The CDR3 covers 14 residues. CDR3 coding DNA: TGTGCCAGCAGGGGGGACAGGGGGACCTACGAGCAGTACTTC. Encoded protein: CASRGDRGTYEQYF.

V is TRBV4-3 and J is TRBJ2-2; 9 bases match TRBD2. Germline CDR1 reads LGHNA; CDR2 reads YSLEER. This CDR3 is built from 16 residues. V dropped 3 bases and J dropped 2; count of bases not matched to a gene: 4. The CDR3 region has the DNA TGCGCCAGCAGCCAGTATAGCGGGAGTAACACCGGGGAGCTGTTTTTT. This encodes CASSQYSGSNTGELFF.

V and J are TRBV28 and TRBJ2-7; no reliable D call. Germline V gene lookup returns CDR1 MDHEN and CDR2 SYDVKM. This CDR3 region has 14 residues. With 3 bases removed from V and 2 bases from J, the gap between germline ends came to 11 bases. The chain's CDR3 is CASSLLRPTYEQYF. The CDR3 DNA sequence: TGTGCCAGCAGTTTGCTCCGACCTACCTACGAGCAGTACTTC.